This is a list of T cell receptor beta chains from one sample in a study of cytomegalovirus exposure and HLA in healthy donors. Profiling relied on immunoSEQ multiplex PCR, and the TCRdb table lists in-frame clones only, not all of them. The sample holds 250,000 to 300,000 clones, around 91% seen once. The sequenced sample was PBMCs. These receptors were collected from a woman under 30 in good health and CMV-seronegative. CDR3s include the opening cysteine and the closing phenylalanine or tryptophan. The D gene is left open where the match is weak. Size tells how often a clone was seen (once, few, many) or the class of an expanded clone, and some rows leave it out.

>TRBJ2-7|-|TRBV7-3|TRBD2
TGTGCCAGCAGCCCACTAGCGGGGGTCGGCGAGCAGTACTTC
CASSPLAGVGEQYF
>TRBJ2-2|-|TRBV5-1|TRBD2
TGCGCCAGCAGGGACCCTAGCGGAAACACCGGGGAGCTGTTTTTT
CASRDPSGNTGELFF
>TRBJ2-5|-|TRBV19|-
TGTGCCAGTAGTGGGCTGATCCCCGCAGAGACCCAGTACTTC
CASSGLIPAETQYF
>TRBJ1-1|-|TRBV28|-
TGTGCCAGCAGTTCCGGAACAGCTGAAGCTTTCTTT
CASSSGTAEAFF
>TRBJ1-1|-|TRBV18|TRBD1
TGTGCCAGCTCACCACTTACAGGGGTGAACACTGAAGCTTTCTTT
CASSPLTGVNTEAFF
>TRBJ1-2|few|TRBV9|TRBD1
TGTGCCAGCAGCGTAGGACAGGGCTATGGCTACACCTTC
CASSVGQGYGYTF
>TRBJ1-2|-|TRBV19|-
TGTGCCAGTAGTACCCGGACAGCTATCTATGGCTACACCTTC
CASSTRTAIYGYTF
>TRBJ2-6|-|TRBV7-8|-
TGTGCCAGCGGGGGTGAGCGGGACAGGATCTCTGGGGCCAACGTCCTGACTTTC
CASGGERDRISGANVLTF
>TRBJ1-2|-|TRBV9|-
TGTGCCAGCAGCGTATCTGAGGCCTCTGACTATGGCTACACCTTC
CASSVSEASDYGYTF
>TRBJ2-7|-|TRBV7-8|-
TGTGCCAGCAGCTTGGCCCTAGAGTACGAGCAGTACTTC
CASSLALEYEQYF
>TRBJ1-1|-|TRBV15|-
TGTGCCACCAGCAGGGGGGACACAGCTCTGAACACTGAAGCTTTCTTT
CATSRGDTALNTEAFF
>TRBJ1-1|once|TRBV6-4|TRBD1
TGTGCCAGCAGTTCGACAGGGGGCGGCACTGAAGCTTTCTTT
CASSSTGGGTEAFF
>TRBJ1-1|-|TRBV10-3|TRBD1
TGTGCCATCAGCCTCCCAGGGGGCGCAACTGAAGCTTTCTTT
CAISLPGGATEAFF
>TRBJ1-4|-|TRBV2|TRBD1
TGTGCCAGCAGTCAACAGGGGGTATTGGAAAAACTGTTTTTT
CASSQQGVLEKLFF
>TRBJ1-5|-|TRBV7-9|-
TGTGCCAGCAGCATGGGACAAAGCAATCAGCCCCAGCATTTT
CASSMGQSNQPQHF
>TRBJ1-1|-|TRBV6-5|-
TGTGCCAGCAGCCTTGGTAGTGGCACTGAAGCTTTCTTT
CASSLGSGTEAFF
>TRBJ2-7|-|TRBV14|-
TGTGCCAGCAGCCAAGAAGAGGACTACGAGCAGTACTTC
CASSQEEDYEQYF
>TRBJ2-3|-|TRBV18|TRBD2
TGTGCCAGCTCACCTGGAGCGGGGGGGGCAGATACGCAGTATTTT
CASSPGAGGADTQYF
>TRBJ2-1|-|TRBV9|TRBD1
TGTGCCAGCAGCGTCGCGCCGGGACAGGGGTCAAGCTCCTACAATGAGCAGTTCTTC
CASSVAPGQGSSSYNEQFF
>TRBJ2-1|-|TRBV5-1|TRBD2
TGCGCCAGCAGCTTGGATAGCGGGGCCTACAATGAGCAGTTCTTC
CASSLDSGAYNEQFF
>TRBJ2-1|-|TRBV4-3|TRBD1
TGCGCCAGCAGCCGGACAGGGGGCTTGAATGAGCAGTTCTTC
CASSRTGGLNEQFF
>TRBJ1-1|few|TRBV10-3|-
TGTGCCATCAGCCCTAGGGAGATCATGAACACTGAAGCTTTCTTT
CAISPREIMNTEAFF
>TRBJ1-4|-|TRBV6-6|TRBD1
TGTGCCAGTGATCCCGGGACAGAGGATGAAAAACTGTTTTTT
CASDPGTEDEKLFF
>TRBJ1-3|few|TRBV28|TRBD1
TGTGCCAGCACCAGGGGGCTCTCTGGAAACACCATATATTTT
CASTRGLSGNTIYF
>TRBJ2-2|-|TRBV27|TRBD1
TGTGCCAGCAGTCCACTCGGGACAGGGGACACAACCGGGGAGCTGTTTTTT
CASSPLGTGDTTGELFF
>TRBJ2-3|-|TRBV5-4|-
TGTGCCAGCAGCCCCTCGGGGGGCCGAACAGATACGCAGTATTTT
CASSPSGGRTDTQYF
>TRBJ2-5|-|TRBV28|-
TGTGCCAGCAGTTTAATGACCCAGGGGGAGACCCAGTACTTC
CASSLMTQGETQYF
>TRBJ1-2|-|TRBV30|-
TGTGCCTGGAGTGCGACAAATCTTAACTATGGCTACACCTTC
CAWSATNLNYGYTF
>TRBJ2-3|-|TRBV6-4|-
TGTGCCAGCAGCCCCGCAGGGATGGGAACTGATACGCAGTATTTT
CASSPAGMGTDTQYF
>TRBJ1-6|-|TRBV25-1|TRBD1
TGTGCCAGCAGTGAATATATACAGGGGGATTCACCCCTCCACTTT
CASSEYIQGDSPLHF
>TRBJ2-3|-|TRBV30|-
TGTGCCTGGCGCTTCGGGGGAGATACGCAGTATTTT
CAWRFGGDTQYF
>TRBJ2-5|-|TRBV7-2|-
TGTGCCAGCAGCCGCTCTAGCGTCTCAATCCAAGAGACCCAGTACTTC
CASSRSSVSIQETQYF
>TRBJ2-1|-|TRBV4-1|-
TGCGCCAGCAGCCAAGTGGGGGGGGCTTACAATGAGCAGTTCTTC
CASSQVGGAYNEQFF
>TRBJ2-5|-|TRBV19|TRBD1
TGTGCCAGTCGGAGACAGGGGATGGAAGAGACCCAGTACTTC
CASRRQGMEETQYF
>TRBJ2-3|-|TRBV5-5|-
TGTGCCAGCGGCTCCCGGGTGGCCGCAGATACGCAGTATTTT
CASGSRVAADTQYF
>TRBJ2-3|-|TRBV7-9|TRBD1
TGTGCCAGCAGCCCCCATACAGGGGGAATCACAGATACGCAGTATTTT
CASSPHTGGITDTQYF
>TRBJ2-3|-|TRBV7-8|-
TGTGCCAGCAGCGTGGGGGTAGCGGACACAGATACGCAGTATTTT
CASSVGVADTDTQYF
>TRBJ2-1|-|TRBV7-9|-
TGTGCCAGCAGCTTAGCAAACAGCTATGAGCAGTTCTTC
CASSLANSYEQFF